This entry concerns a single TCR beta chain. The antigen remains undetermined. Assay: immunoSEQ multiplex PCR; the TCRdb copy retains only in-frame clones and omits some. The profile shows some 100,000 clones, approximately 87% of them singletons. Germline V gene lookup returns CDR1 SEHNR and CDR2 FQNEAQ (reference sequence). The ends were cut back, 4 bases at V and 8 bases at J, with 11 bases in the middle. The CDR3 has 13 residues. The sample belongs to a study of T cell responses to AZD1222 COVID-19 vaccine. Looking at the study overall: Second doses that came at about 4 or about 12 weeks were put together.

Findings of the study overall: Spike-wide vaccine-associated CD4 TCRs dominated at 160-218 and 743-854. All repertoire sampling was performed exclusively after the peak T cell response.

The TCR sequence derives from an adult in good health. The sequencing used peripheral blood, collected on day 0 of AZD1222 vaccination. V and J are TRBV7-9 and TRBJ1-4; the D is unclear. This CDR3 reads CASSYEIGEKLFF. For the CDR3, the DNA is TGTGCCAGCAGCTACGAAATAGGAGAAAAACTGTTTTTT.